This T cell receptor (beta chain) was captured in a study of tumor-infiltrating lymphocytes in oesophageal squamous cell carcinoma. TCRdb fed the PCR reads into MiXCR, producing one record per CDR3 protein. The data show 5,500 to 6,500 distinct CDR3 sequences, roughly 15% seen once. Germline loops: CDR1 SGHTA, CDR2 FQGNSA. V lost 3 bases, J lost 8 bases, and 11 bases lay in between. The CDR3 is made up of 13 amino acids. The chain employs TRBV7-2 and TRBJ2-1, with D perhaps TRBD2 (7 bases). The sample was normal esophageal tissue next to the tumor. The clonotype was recovered from a male donor with esophageal squamous cell carcinoma. CDR3 region: CASSLAGAHEQFF. CDR3 bases: TGTGCCAGCAGCTTGGCGGGGGCTCATGAGCAGTTCTTC. The whole variable domain, filled in from reference TRBV7-2 and TRBJ2-1, reads GAGVSQSPSNKVTEKGKDVELRCDPISGHTALYWYRQSLGQGLEFLIYFQGNSAPDKSGLPSDRFSAERTGGSVSTLTIQRTQQEDSAVYLCASSLAGAHEQFFGPGTRLTVL.